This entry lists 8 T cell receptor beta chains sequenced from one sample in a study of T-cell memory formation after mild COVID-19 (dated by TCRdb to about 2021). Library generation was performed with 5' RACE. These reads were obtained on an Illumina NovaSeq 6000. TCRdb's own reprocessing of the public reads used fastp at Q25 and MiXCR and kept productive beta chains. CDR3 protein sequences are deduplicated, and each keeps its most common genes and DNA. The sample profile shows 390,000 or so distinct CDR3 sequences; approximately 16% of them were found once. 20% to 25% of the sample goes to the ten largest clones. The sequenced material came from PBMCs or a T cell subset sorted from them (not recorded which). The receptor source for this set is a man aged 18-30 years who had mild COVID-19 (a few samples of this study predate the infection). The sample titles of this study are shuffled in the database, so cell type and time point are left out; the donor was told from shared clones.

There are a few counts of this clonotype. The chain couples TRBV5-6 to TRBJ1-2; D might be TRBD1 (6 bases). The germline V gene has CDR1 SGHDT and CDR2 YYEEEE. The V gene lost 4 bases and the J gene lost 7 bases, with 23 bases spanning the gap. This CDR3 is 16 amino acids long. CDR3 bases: TGTGCCAGCAGCCTGGGTTTTACGGGGGCGCGCCGTGGCTACACCTTC. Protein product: CASSLGFTGARRGYTF.

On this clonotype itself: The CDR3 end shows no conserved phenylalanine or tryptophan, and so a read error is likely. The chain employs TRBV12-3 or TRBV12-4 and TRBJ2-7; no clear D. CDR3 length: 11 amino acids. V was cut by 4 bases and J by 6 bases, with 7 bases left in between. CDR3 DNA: TGTGCCAGCAGTTCGGGTGGCGAGCAGTACCTC. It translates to CASSSGGEQYL.

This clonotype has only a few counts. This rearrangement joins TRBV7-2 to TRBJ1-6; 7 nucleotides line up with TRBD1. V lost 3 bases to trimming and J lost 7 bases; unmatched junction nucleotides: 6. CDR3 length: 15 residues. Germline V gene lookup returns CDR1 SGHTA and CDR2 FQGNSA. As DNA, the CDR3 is TGTGCCAGCAGCTTTAAGGGACAGAGGAATTCACCCCTCCACTTT. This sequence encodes CASSFKGQRNSPLHF.

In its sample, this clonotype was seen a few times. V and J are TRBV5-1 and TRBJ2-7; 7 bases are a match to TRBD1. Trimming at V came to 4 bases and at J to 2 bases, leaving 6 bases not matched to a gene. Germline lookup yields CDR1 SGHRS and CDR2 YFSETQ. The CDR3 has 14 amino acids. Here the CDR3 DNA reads TGCGCCAGCAGCCCGACAGGGCCCACCTACGAGCAGTACTTC. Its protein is CASSPTGPTYEQYF.

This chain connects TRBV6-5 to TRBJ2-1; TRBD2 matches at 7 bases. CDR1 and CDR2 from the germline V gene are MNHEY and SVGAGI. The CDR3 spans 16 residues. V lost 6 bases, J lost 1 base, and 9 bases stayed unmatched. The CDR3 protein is CASRSTGGPSYNEQFF. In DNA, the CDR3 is TGTGCCAGCAGGTCCACGGGGGGACCGTCCTACAATGAGCAGTTCTTC.

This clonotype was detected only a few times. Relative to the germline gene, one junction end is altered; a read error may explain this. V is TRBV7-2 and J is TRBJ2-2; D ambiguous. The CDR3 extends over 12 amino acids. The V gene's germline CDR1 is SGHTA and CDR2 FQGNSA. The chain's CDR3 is CASSLVGSPWVF. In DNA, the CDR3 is TGTGCCAGCAGCTTAGTCGGGTCCCCCTGGGTTTTT.

The CDR3 nucleotides are TGTGCCAGCAGCTTAGGGGGCCGCGGGAAAGCTAATGAAAAACTGTTTTTT. Protein sequence: CASSLGGRGKANEKLFF. This rearrangement joins TRBV7-9 to TRBJ1-4, with D tentatively TRBD1 (5 bases). V dropped 1 base and J dropped 3 bases, with 15 bases sitting between them. This CDR3 has 17 amino acids. Germline CDR1 reads SEHNR; CDR2 reads FQNEAQ (reference sequence).

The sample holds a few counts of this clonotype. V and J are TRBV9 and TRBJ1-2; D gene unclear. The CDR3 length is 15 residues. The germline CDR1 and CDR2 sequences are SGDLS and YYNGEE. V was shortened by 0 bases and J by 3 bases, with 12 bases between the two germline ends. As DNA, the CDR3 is TGTGCCAGCAGCGTAGTACATCCGGGAGACTATGGCTACACCTTC. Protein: CASSVVHPGDYGYTF.